A single sample gave rise to the 28 T cell receptor beta chains below, sequenced in a study of regulatory T cells in long-lasting Graves disease. Assembly of TCR beta libraries relied on iRepertoire HTBI primers together with Arm-PCR of CDR3 regions. TCRdb independently ran MiXCR on the multiplex PCR reads; one entry per CDR3 protein. In the table there are about 440,000 distinct CDR3 sequences, 16% of which are singletons. Time point here: newly diagnosed GD, antithyroid drugs for less than 3 months. Researchers made the TCR library from RNA that was extracted from PBMCs. This sample also belongs to another study, concerning T cells in Graves' hyperthyroidism and ophthalmopathy.

The material sequenced was peripheral blood mononuclear cells (PBMCs), taken at new diagnosis, from a patient treated with antithyroid drugs. These receptors came from a woman between 18 and 30 years old with Graves disease.

V usage is TRBV6-5 and J usage is TRBJ1-2; 11 nucleotides align to TRBD1. Germline CDR1 is MNHEY and CDR2 is SVGAGI. CDR3 length equals 15 residues. Trimming removed 2 bases from V and 2 bases from J; junction bases left unmatched: 1. The CDR3 DNA is TGTGCCAGCAGTTACGGGACAGGGGGAAACTATGGCTACACCTTC. It is translated as CASSYGTGGNYGYTF.

This rearrangement joins TRBV24-1 to TRBJ2-3; 10 bases align to TRBD1. The J call is uncertain, as TRBJ1-5 better fits the DNA end. CDR3 size: 14 residues. The V gene's germline CDR1 is KGHDR and CDR2 SFDVKD. The CDR3 nucleotides are TGTGCCACCAGTGAGACAGGGGGCACAGATACGCAGCATTTT. Translation: CATSETGGTDTQHF.

CDR3 sequence (DNA): TGTGCCAGCAGTTTACTAGACAGGTACACTGAAGCTTTCTTT. Translation: CASSLLDRYTEAFF. This chain joins TRBV28 and TRBJ1-1; the D gene is possibly TRBD1 (6 bases). The length of the CDR3 is 14 residues. Per germline, CDR1 MDHEN and CDR2 SYDVKM. V lost 2 bases and J lost 3, with 10 bases in between.

The chain carries TRBV10-3 and TRBJ2-1; D is possibly TRBD1 (5 bases). This CDR3 is 12 amino acids long. V gave up 9 bases and J gave up 9 bases, with 15 bases separating them. The germline V gene has CDR1 ENHRY and CDR2 SYGVKD. DNA of the CDR3: TGTGCCATTGAAGGGGAATTTACTGAGCAGTTCTTC. It is translated as CAIEGEFTEQFF.

In its sample, this clonotype was seen many times. The CDR3 nucleotides read TGTGCCAGCAGCCGCGGACAGCTGATTAGCACAGATACGCAGTATTTT. It codes for CASSRGQLISTDTQYF. The J gene is TRBJ2-3, the V gene TRBV13; perhaps TRBD1 as D (6 bases). Per the germline V gene, CDR1 is PRHDT and CDR2 is FYEKMQ (reference sequence). The CDR3 contains 16 residues. V lost 5 bases and J lost 0, with 15 bases in between.

This clonotype was counted ten times or more. CDR3: CSALDNPLNTEAFF. CDR3 nucleotide sequence: TGCAGTGCCCTCGATAACCCGCTGAACACTGAAGCTTTCTTT. The rearrangement joins TRBV20-1 to TRBJ1-1; D is uncertain. The CDR3 has 14 amino acids. Trimming cost V 6 bases and J 0 bases, with 14 bases left between them. Germline CDR1 DFQATT, CDR2 SNEGSKA (reference sequence).

This clonotype showed up many times. The chain uses TRBV28 and TRBJ1-2; no clear D. V shed 5 bases and J shed 2 bases, with 15 bases lying between them. This CDR3 region has 15 residues. The germline CDR1 and CDR2 sequences are MDHEN and SYDVKM. CDR3: CASSPRSPSNYGYTF. The DNA of the CDR3 is TGTGCCAGCAGTCCCCGGTCGCCCAGCAACTATGGCTACACCTTC.

This clonotype showed up many times. The CDR3 DNA sequence: TGTGCCAGCAGTTTTGGGGTTAGGGCTGAAGCTTTCTTT. Its protein is CASSFGVRAEAFF. The V call is TRBV28, the J call TRBJ1-1; no clear D gene. V was trimmed by 3 bases and J by 6 bases, leaving 11 bases between them. CDR3 length: 13 residues. In germline, CDR1 is MDHEN, CDR2 SYDVKM.

The V and J genes are TRBV12-3 or TRBV12-4 and TRBJ1-1, with 9 nucleotides matching TRBD1. The CDR3 covers 15 residues. Trimming removed 8 bases from V and 1 base from J; junction bases left unmatched: 8. The CDR3 sequence is CASGQTGGANTEAFF. The CDR3 coding sequence is TGTGCCAGCGGTCAAACAGGGGGCGCGAACACTGAAGCTTTCTTT.

This clonotype was counted between two and nine times. The chain combines TRBV5-1 with TRBJ2-5; D remains unclear. Per germline, CDR1 SGHRS and CDR2 YFSETQ. Trimming removed 4 bases from V and 3 bases from J, with 10 bases in between. The length of the CDR3 is 13 residues. The CDR3 DNA sequence: TGCGCCAGCAGCCAATACACGGAAGAGACCCAGTACTTC. This sequence encodes CASSQYTEETQYF. Supplemented by reference TRBV5-1 and TRBJ2-5, the full variable domain reads KAGVTQTPRYLIKTRGQQVTLSCSPISGHRSVSWYQQTPGQGLQFLFEYFSETQRNKGNFPGRFSGRQFSNSRSEMNVSTLELGDSALYLCASSQYTEETQYFGPGTRLLVL.

This clonotype was detected many times. The V and J genes are TRBV18 and TRBJ1-5, with D perhaps matching TRBD1 (5 bases). V lost 2 bases, J lost 1 base, and 9 bases lay in between. Germline V CDR1 and CDR2: KGHSH, LQKENI. CDR3 size: 15 residues. CDR3 in DNA: TGTGCCAGCTCACCAGACAGTCCCAGCAATCAGCCCCAGCATTTT. Protein sequence: CASSPDSPSNQPQHF.

This clonotype was counted between two and nine times. This chain links TRBV15 with TRBJ1-5, with no clear D. Trimming removed 0 bases at V and 5 bases at J, with 14 bases between. The CDR3 is 16 amino acids. Germline V gene lookup returns CDR1 LNHNV and CDR2 YYDKDF (reference sequence). CDR3 region: CATSRDIDAGDQPQHF. The CDR3 nucleotides are TGTGCCACCAGCAGAGATATAGACGCGGGCGATCAGCCCCAGCATTTT.

This clonotype was found once. A far larger clone is only one base removed, so a read error is likely. The V gene is TRBV6-1, the J gene TRBJ2-7, with 8 bases identical to TRBD1. This CDR3 is built from 15 residues. Germline CDR1 is MNHNS and CDR2 is SASEGT. J gave up 7 bases and V 3 bases, and 11 bases lay outside the gene matches. As DNA, the CDR3 is TGTGCCAGCAGTGACACAGGGGGATCCTACAATGAGCAGTACTTC. Translated, it gives CASSDTGGSYNEQYF.

The chain uses TRBV7-9 and TRBJ2-5, with TRBD1 matching 9 bases. CDR1 is SEHNR and CDR2 is FQNEAQ in the germline V gene (reference sequence). This CDR3 contains 12 residues. The ends lost 4 bases at V and 9 bases at J; junction bases unmatched: 3. CDR3 coding DNA: TGTGCCAGCAGCTGGGACAGGGAGGCCCAGTACTTC. Translated, it gives CASSWDREAQYF.

This clonotype was counted between two and nine times. V usage is TRBV15 and J usage is TRBJ1-1, with 9 bases matching TRBD1. V dropped 5 bases and J dropped 3; count of bases not matched to a gene: 7. This CDR3 spans 15 amino acids. Germline-derived CDR1 and CDR2 are LNHNV and YYDKDF (reference sequence). CDR3 residues: CATSDQTGGDTEAFF. The CDR3 DNA reads as TGTGCCACCAGCGACCAGACAGGGGGGGACACTGAAGCTTTCTTT.

This clonotype was detected ten times or more. V and J are TRBV2 and TRBJ1-5, with 9 bases lining up with TRBD1. The germline CDR1 and CDR2 sequences are SNHLY and FYNNEI. The V gene end was trimmed by 5 bases and the J gene end by 11 bases; junction bases not matched to a gene: 16. This CDR3 comprises 16 residues. CDR3 sequence: CASSLYRGQGRTAQHF. The CDR3 nucleotides are TGTGCCAGCAGTTTATACAGGGGGCAAGGTAGAACGGCCCAGCATTTT.

V is TRBV29-1 and J is TRBJ2-1; 13 bases map to TRBD2. The germline CDR1 and CDR2 sequences are SQVTM and ANQGSEA. This CDR3 spans 18 amino acids. Losses at the gene ends were 7 bases for V and 3 bases for J; bases not matched to a gene: 15. CDR3 loop: CSALQRGLAGVGYNEQFF. DNA of the CDR3: TGCAGCGCGCTACAAAGAGGACTAGCGGGAGTCGGCTACAATGAGCAGTTCTTC.

The CDR3 is CASSVGLSGELFF. In DNA form, the CDR3 reads TGTGCCAGCAGCGTAGGTTTGTCCGGGGAGCTGTTTTTT. The chain links TRBV9 to TRBJ2-2; D is ambiguous. The CDR3 runs 13 residues. Germline-derived CDR1 and CDR2 are SGDLS and YYNGEE. Trimming took 0 bases from V and 6 from J, leaving 6 bases between them. The whole variable domain, remainder taken from reference TRBV9 and TRBJ2-2, is DSGVTQTPKHLITATGQRVTLRCSPRSGDLSVYWYQQSLDQGLQFLIQYYNGEERAKGNILERFSAQQFPDLHSELNLSSLELGDSALYFCASSVGLSGELFFGEGSRLTVL.

This clonotype was detected ten times or more. The CDR3, as DNA: TGTGCCAGCATTTGGACAGCCTCCTACGAGCAGTACTTC. It specifies CASIWTASYEQYF. The chain is built from TRBV2 and TRBJ2-7, with D possibly matching TRBD1 (6 bases). Per the germline V gene, CDR1 is SNHLY and CDR2 is FYNNEI. V lost 7 bases, J lost 0 bases, and 10 bases lay in between. The CDR3 consists of 13 residues.

In its sample, this clonotype was seen a few times. The V call is TRBV20-1, the J call TRBJ2-7; a weak D match, TRBD2 (5 bases). This CDR3 is built from 16 residues. CDR1 DFQATT and CDR2 SNEGSKA come from the germline V gene (reference sequence). Trimming removed 3 bases at V and 3 bases at J, with 21 bases between. The CDR3 coding sequence is TGCAGTGCTAGCGTTACGAGCGGAACCCCTTTCTACGAGCAGTACTTC. It yields the protein CSASVTSGTPFYEQYF.

The table lists this clonotype with many counts. The V call is TRBV20-1, the J call TRBJ2-1; 7 positions agree with TRBD2. The CDR3 covers 14 residues. Germline trimming cut 5 bases from V and 6 bases from J; bases unmatched to any gene: 10. Germline CDR1 and CDR2: DFQATT and SNEGSKA (reference sequence). The CDR3 spells CSAFPGTISNEQFF. The CDR3, as DNA: TGCAGTGCTTTCCCCGGGACTATATCCAATGAGCAGTTCTTC.

This clonotype was seen ten or more times. This rearrangement joins TRBV7-2 to TRBJ1-3; D is unresolved. Trimming shortened V by 2 bases and J by 7 bases, and 6 bases separated the two germline ends. Germline V gives CDR1 SGHTA, CDR2 FQGNSA. The CDR3 has 12 amino acids. The CDR3 sequence is CASSLYSNTIYF. DNA of the CDR3: TGTGCCAGCAGCTTATACAGTAACACCATATATTTT.

The chain carries TRBV5-1 and TRBJ1-2; 9 nucleotides line up with TRBD1. With 5 bases clipped from V and 7 bases from J, the junction kept 6 bases outside the gene matches. Germline CDR1 SGHRS, CDR2 YFSETQ. The CDR3 loop spans 13 amino acids. This chain's CDR3 is CASRETGGFGYTF. As DNA, the CDR3 is TGCGCCAGCAGGGAGACAGGGGGATTTGGCTACACCTTC. Full variable domain (outside the CDR3, taken from reference TRBV5-1 and TRBJ1-2): KAGVTQTPRYLIKTRGQQVTLSCSPISGHRSVSWYQQTPGQGLQFLFEYFSETQRNKGNFPGRFSGRQFSNSRSEMNVSTLELGDSALYLCASRETGGFGYTFGSGTRLTVV.

The chain couples TRBV3-1 to TRBJ2-7; 8 positions match TRBD1. The ends lost 1 base at V and 6 bases at J; junction bases unmatched: 20. This CDR3 has 19 amino acids. Germline V gene lookup returns CDR1 LGHDT and CDR2 YNNKEL (reference sequence). The CDR3 region has the DNA TGTGCCAGCAGCCAAGCCCCGGGACAGGTTTCGTTGTCATTGGCCGAGCAGTACTTC. Amino acid sequence: CASSQAPGQVSLSLAEQYF.

This clonotype has at least ten counts. The rearrangement joins TRBV27 to TRBJ1-5; no clear D. Germline values: CDR1 MNHEY, CDR2 SMNVEV (reference sequence). The CDR3 length is 14 residues. With 1 base removed from V and 0 bases from J, the gap between germline ends came to 4 bases. The CDR3 DNA is TGTGCCAGCAGTTTATTGGGTAGCAATCAGCCCCAGCATTTT. Encoded protein: CASSLLGSNQPQHF.

J is TRBJ2-1 and V is TRBV28; 13 bases are a match to TRBD2. With V trimmed by 5 bases and J by 7 bases, 14 bases remained unmatched. The CDR3 length is 18 residues. Germline CDR1 MDHEN, CDR2 SYDVKM. The CDR3 is CASSPRLAGGLRGNEQFF. The CDR3 nucleotides are TGTGCCAGCAGTCCCCGACTAGCGGGAGGCCTCCGGGGGAATGAGCAGTTCTTC.

This clonotype was counted only a few times. A junction end diverges from the germline sequence, so it may reflect a read error. The genes are TRBV2 and TRBJ2-7; D ambiguous. The CDR3 is 14 amino acids. Germline CDR1 and CDR2: SNHLY and FYNNEI. CDR3 nucleotides: TGTGCCAGCAGTGTCCAGAGGACCTCCCACGAGCAGTACTTC. It codes for CASSVQRTSHEQYF.

This clonotype was counted many times. The rearrangement uses TRBV20-1 and TRBJ2-5, with D possibly being TRBD2 (6 bases). The length of the CDR3 is 14 residues. Germline CDR1 is DFQATT and CDR2 is SNEGSKA (reference sequence). V dropped 5 bases and J dropped 5 bases, with 18 bases sitting between them. CDR3 loop: CSAGGTTMGETQYF. The CDR3 nucleotides read TGCAGTGCTGGGGGGACCACCATGGGGGAGACCCAGTACTTC.